These 6 T cell receptor beta chains were sequenced from one sample in a study of cytomegalovirus exposure and HLA in healthy donors. Using immunoSEQ multiplex PCR, the repertoire was profiled, and TCRdb retains in-frame clones only, with some absent. The sample carries around 49,000 clones, about 94% recorded once. The specimen sequenced was PBMCs. These receptors all stem from a young woman in good health and CMV-seropositive.

The V call is TRBV15, the J call TRBJ1-4; 9 bases are a match to TRBD1. Germline V lookup: CDR1 LNHNV, CDR2 YYDKDF (reference sequence). The junction had 8 bases not matched to a gene; V was cut back by 4 bases and J by 8 bases. The CDR3 sequence is 15 residues long. DNA of the CDR3: TGTGCCACCAGCACTGAGGGACAGGGCGGCGAAAAACTGTTTTTT. Residues: CATSTEGQGGEKLFF.

In this sample, this clone turned up once. The V call is TRBV5-1, the J call TRBJ2-5; no clear D gene. Trimming took 2 bases from V and 0 from J, leaving 11 bases between them. The CDR3 has 15 residues. Germline CDR1 is SGHRS and CDR2 is YFSETQ. CDR3 in DNA: TGCGCCAGCAGCTTAGCCCTACAGTACCAAGAGACCCAGTACTTC. Residues: CASSLALQYQETQYF.

CDR3 in amino acids: CAWIGGISTEAFF. CDR3 DNA: TGTGCCTGGATCGGGGGGATTTCGACTGAAGCTTTCTTT. This chain links TRBV30 with TRBJ1-1; a possible D gene is TRBD1 (5 bases). This CDR3 spans 13 amino acids. Trimming took off 4 bases at V and 5 bases at J, with 14 bases between the two ends. CDR1 and CDR2 (germline): GTSNPN, SVGIG (reference sequence).

This clone was seen a handful of times. The chain combines TRBV7-5 with TRBJ2-3; the table's D call TRBD2 went unverified against the DNA. TRBV7-5 is labeled a pseudogene. The CDR3 has 14 residues. The CDR3 DNA sequence: TGTGCCAGAAGCTTCCGGACTAGCACAGATACGCAGTATTTT. It specifies CARSFRTSTDTQYF.

The V call is TRBV7-8, the J call TRBJ2-2, with unresolved D. Trimming took off 5 bases at V and 0 bases at J, with 10 bases between the two ends. CDR1 is SGHVS, CDR2 FQNEAQ, per germline. This CDR3 is 15 amino acids long. CDR3 amino acids: CASSVPGPNTGELFF. The CDR3 coding sequence is TGTGCCAGCAGCGTCCCTGGGCCGAACACCGGGGAGCTGTTTTTT. Combining the CDR3 with reference TRBV7-8 and TRBJ2-2 gives the whole variable domain GAGVSQSPRYKVAKRGQDVALRCDPISGHVSLFWYQQALGQGPEFLTYFQNEAQLDKSGLPSDRFFAERPEGSVSTLKIQRTQQEDSAVYLCASSVPGPNTGELFFGEGSRLTVL.

The chain carries TRBV27 and TRBJ2-3; tentative D call: TRBD1 (6 bases). The CDR3 is 14 residues long. The germline V gene encodes CDR1 MNHEY and CDR2 SMNVEV (reference sequence). The V end was cut by 2 bases, the J end by 4 bases, with 10 bases between. CDR3 DNA: TGTGCCAGCAGTTTAAGACAGGCCGCAGATACGCAGTATTTT. Its translation is CASSLRQAADTQYF.